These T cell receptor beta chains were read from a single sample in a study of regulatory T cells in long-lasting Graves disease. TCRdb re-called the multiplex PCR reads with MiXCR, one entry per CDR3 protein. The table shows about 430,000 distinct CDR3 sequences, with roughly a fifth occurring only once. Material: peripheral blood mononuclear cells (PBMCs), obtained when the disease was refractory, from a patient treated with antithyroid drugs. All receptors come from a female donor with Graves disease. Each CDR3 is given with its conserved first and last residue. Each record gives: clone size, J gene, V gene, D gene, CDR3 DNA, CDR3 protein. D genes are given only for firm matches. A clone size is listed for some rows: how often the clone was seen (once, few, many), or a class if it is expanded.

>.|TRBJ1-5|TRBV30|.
TGTGCCTGGAGTAACGACCTTCGGACAGCCAGATATAGCAATCAGCCCCAGCATTTT
CAWSNDLRTARYSNQPQHF
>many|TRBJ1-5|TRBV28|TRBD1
TGTGCCAGCAGTAGCGCCGGGACAGGGTCTGGAAGGCCCCAGCATTTT
CASSSAGTGSGRPQHF
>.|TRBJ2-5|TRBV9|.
TGTGCCAGCAGCGCACAGGGTTCGCGAGAGACCCAGTACTTC
CASSAQGSRETQYF
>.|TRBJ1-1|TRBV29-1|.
TGCAGCGTTGATGGGACTGGGAACACTGAAGCTTTCTTT
CSVDGTGNTEAFF
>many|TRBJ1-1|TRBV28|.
TGTGCCAGCAGAAAAGGGGTGAACACTGAAGCTTTCTTT
CASRKGVNTEAFF
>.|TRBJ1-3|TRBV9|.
TGTGCCAGCAGCGAGGACAACAGCTCTGGAAACACCATATATTTT
CASSEDNSSGNTIYF
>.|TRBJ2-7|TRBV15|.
TGTGCCACCAGCATCGGGGTTGGGACCTACGAGCAGTACTTC
CATSIGVGTYEQYF
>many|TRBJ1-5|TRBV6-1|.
TGTGCCAGCACCCTACTCGGACTGGCGGGTGGCAATCAGCCCCAGCATTTT
CASTLLGLAGGNQPQHF
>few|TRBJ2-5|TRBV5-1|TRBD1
TGCGCCAGCAGCTTGGCGGGACAGGGGAAAGAGACCCAGTACTTC
CASSLAGQGKETQYF
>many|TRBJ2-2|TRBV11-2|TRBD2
TGTGCCAGCAGCTTTTACGGAGCGGGAAACACCGGGGAGCTGTTTTTT
CASSFYGAGNTGELFF
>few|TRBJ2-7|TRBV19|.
TGTGCCAGTAGTCCCTCGCTAGGGTCCTACGAGCAGTACTTC
CASSPSLGSYEQYF
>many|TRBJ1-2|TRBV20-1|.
TGCAGTGCTAGCCAACGGAACTATGGCTACACCTTC
CSASQRNYGYTF
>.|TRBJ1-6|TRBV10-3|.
TGTGCCATCAGTGAGTCGATTGGGTCGCTCTCGAGCTCCTATAATTCACCCCTCCACTTT
CAISESIGSLSSSYNSPLHF
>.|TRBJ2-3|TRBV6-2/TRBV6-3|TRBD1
TGTGCCAGCAGAGGACAGGGGCAGGATACGCAGTATTTT
CASRGQGQDTQYF
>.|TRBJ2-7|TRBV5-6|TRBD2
TGTGCCAGCAGCTTGGTCCGGACTAGCCTTGGGTACGAGCAGTACTTC
CASSLVRTSLGYEQYF
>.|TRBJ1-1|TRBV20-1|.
TGCAGTGCTAGAGATCTGGGCAGTCGGTCATTTTACACTGAAGCTTTCTTT
CSARDLGSRSFYTEAFF
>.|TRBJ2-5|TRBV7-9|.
TGTGCCAGCAGCCCAAAAAATAAAGTCGAAGAGACCCAGTACTTC
CASSPKNKVEETQYF
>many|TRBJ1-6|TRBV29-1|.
TGCAGCGTTCGTGGGACCGCAAATTCACCCCTCCACTTT
CSVRGTANSPLHF
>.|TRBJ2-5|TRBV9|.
TGTGCCAGCTCACCAGGGGACACCCAAGAGACCCAGTACTTC
CASSPGDTQETQYF
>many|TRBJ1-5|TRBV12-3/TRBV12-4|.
TGTGCCAGCAGCACCGGTCCCGCCGGTAATCAGCCCCAGCATTTT
CASSTGPAGNQPQHF
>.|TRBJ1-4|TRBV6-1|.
TGTGCCAGCAGTGAAAGGGGGGGGACATTCTCCCTTAATGAAAAACTGTTTTTT
CASSERGGTFSLNEKLFF
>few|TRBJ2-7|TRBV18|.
TGTGCCAGCTCCCCGGACAGATTGACGGCTAGAGAGCAGTACTTC
CASSPDRLTAREQYF
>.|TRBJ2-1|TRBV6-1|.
TGTGCCAGCAGGGAAGCGCCCGTCAATGAGCAGTTCTTC
CASREAPVNEQFF
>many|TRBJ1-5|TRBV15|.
TGTGCCACCAGCAGGGATCGAGGGGACAATCAGCCCCAGCATTTT
CATSRDRGDNQPQHF
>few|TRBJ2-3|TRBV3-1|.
TGTGCCAGCAGCCAAGTCCCCGGGACGGGGACCACAGATACGCAGTATTTT
CASSQVPGTGTTDTQYF
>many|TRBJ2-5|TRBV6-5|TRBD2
TGTGCCAGCAGTTTGGGACTAGCGGGGAAAGAGACCCAGTACTTC
CASSLGLAGKETQYF
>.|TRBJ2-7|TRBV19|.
TGTGCCAGTAGTATGAGGGGTCTGATCTTCTACGAGCAGTACTTC
CASSMRGLIFYEQYF
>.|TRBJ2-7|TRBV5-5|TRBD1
TGTGCCAGCAGTCCCCCGGGACAGAGGATCTACGAGCAGTACTTC
CASSPPGQRIYEQYF
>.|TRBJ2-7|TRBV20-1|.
TGCAGTGCTAGAGAAGGGTCGGGAGTATCCTACGAGCAGTACTTC
CSAREGSGVSYEQYF
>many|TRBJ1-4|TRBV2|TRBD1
TGTGCCAGCAGTGACAGGGGGCTGAATGAAAAACTGTTTTTT
CASSDRGLNEKLFF
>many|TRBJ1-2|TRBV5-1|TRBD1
TGCGCCAGCAGCCCCGGGACAGCATCGCGTAACTATGGCTACACCTTC
CASSPGTASRNYGYTF
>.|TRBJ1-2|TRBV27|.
TGTGCCAGCAGTTTAGGGGTCAGGAGTGCGTCCGGCTACACCTTC
CASSLGVRSASGYTF
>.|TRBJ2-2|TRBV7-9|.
TGTGCCAGCAGCTTATTAACCGGAAGCGCCGGGGGGCTGTTTTTT
CASSLLTGSAGGLFF
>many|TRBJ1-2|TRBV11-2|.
TGTGCCAGCAGCTCCCGGTTTGGCTACACCTTC
CASSSRFGYTF
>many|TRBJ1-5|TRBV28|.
TGTGCCAGCAGTTTTGGGTCAGGGAGGAATCAGCCCCAGCATTTT
CASSFGSGRNQPQHF
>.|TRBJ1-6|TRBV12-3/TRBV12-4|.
TGTGCCAGCACTGGAGCAGGTCTGGGGAATTCACCCCTCCACTTT
CASTGAGLGNSPLHF
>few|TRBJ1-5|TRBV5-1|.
TGCGCCAGCAGCTTGGAGGGGGGATGGAATCAGCCCCAGCATTTT
CASSLEGGWNQPQHF
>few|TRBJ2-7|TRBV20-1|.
TGCAGTGCTGGGGACTCCTACGAGCAGTACTTC
CSAGDSYEQYF
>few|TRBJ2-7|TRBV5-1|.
TGCGCCAGCAGCTTGGAAAGCACCTACGAGCAGTACTTC
CASSLESTYEQYF
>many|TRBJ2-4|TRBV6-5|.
TGTGCCAGCAGTTACGCAGTAGCCAAAAACATTCAGTACTTC
CASSYAVAKNIQYF
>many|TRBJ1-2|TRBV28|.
TGTGCCAGCAGTTTATTAGTATCAGACTATGGCTACACCTTC
CASSLLVSDYGYTF
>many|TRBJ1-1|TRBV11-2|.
TGTGCCAGCAGCTTAGACAGGGGTAGGACTGAAGCTTTCTTT
CASSLDRGRTEAFF
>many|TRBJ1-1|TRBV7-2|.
TGTGCCAGCAGCTTGGGACGGAGTTTGGCTGAAGCTTTCTTT
CASSLGRSLAEAFF
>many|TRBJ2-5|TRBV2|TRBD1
TGTGCCAGCAGTCCACACCTCGGGACAGACCAAGAGACCCAGTACTTC
CASSPHLGTDQETQYF
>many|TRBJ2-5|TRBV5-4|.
TGTGCCAGCAGCTTGAGGGGAGCGGTACAAGAGACCCAGTACTTC
CASSLRGAVQETQYF
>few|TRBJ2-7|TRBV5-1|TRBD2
TGCGCCAGCAGCTTCCTTACTATTAGCGGGAGGGCCGATGAGCAGTACTTC
CASSFLTISGRADEQYF
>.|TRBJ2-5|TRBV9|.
TGTGCCAGCAGCGTCTGTCGGCGGGAGACCCAGTACTTC
CASSVCRRETQYF
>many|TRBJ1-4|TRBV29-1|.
TGCAGCATCGAGCAGTCTAATGAAAAACTGTTTTTT
CSIEQSNEKLFF
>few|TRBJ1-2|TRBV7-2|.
TGTGCCAGCAGCACACACAGCTTTCCCAACTATGGCTACACCTTC
CASSTHSFPNYGYTF
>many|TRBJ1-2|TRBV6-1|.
TGTGCCAGCGCAGAATATGGCTACACCTTC
CASAEYGYTF
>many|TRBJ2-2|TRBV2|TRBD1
TGTGCCAGCAGAATCGACAGGGGCGGCACCGGGGAGCTGTTTTTT
CASRIDRGGTGELFF